Each of the 30 T cell receptor beta chains below was sequenced from the same sample in a study of T cell repertoires in cytomegalovirus infection. One entry per CDR3 protein results from TCRdb running MiXCR on the reads. The sample yields 150,000 to 200,000 distinct CDR3 sequences, over 25% seen once. The source material was PBMCs. The receptors derive from a human donor in good health (CMV status not recorded). Some clones in this sample may be carry-over from other donors' samples.

With regard to this clonotype: This may be a read error, as it is one base from a much larger clone. This chain links TRBV12-3 or TRBV12-4 with TRBJ1-1; 10 bases align to TRBD1. This CDR3 region has 14 residues. CDR3 nucleotide sequence: TGTGCCATCAGTCTCCGGGACAGGGGTGGTGAAGCTTTCTTT. This encodes CAISLRDRGGEAFF.

The V call is TRBV25-1, the J call TRBJ2-5, with 9 bases matching TRBD2. Germline CDR1 MGHDK, CDR2 SYGVNS. Trimming took 2 bases from V and 1 from J; bases not matched to a gene: 2. The CDR3 length is 15 residues. This CDR3 is CASSEIAGVQETQYF. In nucleotides, the CDR3 is TGTGCCAGCAGTGAAATAGCGGGGGTCCAAGAGACCCAGTACTTC.

The chain is built from TRBV2 and TRBJ2-1; D is possibly TRBD1 (5 bases). V lost 7 bases, J lost 0 bases, and 10 bases lay in between. Looked up from germline, CDR1 is SNHLY and CDR2 is FYNNEI. The CDR3 runs 14 residues. The CDR3 protein is CASTRQSSYNEQFF. In DNA, the CDR3 is TGTGCCAGCACTCGACAGAGCTCCTACAATGAGCAGTTCTTC.

The DNA of the CDR3 is TGCGCCAGCAGCCCTGGGTCGCCTCTGGGGAATTCACCCCTCCACTTT. This translates into CASSPGSPLGNSPLHF. The chain has TRBV4-1 and TRBJ1-6, with D uncertain. Per germline, CDR1 MGHRA and CDR2 YSYEKL. This CDR3 has 16 residues. Deletions cut 4 bases from V and 7 bases from J, with 17 bases between.

The rearrangement joins TRBV5-4 to TRBJ2-3, with 10 nucleotides matching TRBD2. The V gene's germline CDR1 is SGHNT and CDR2 YYREEE (reference sequence). The CDR3 is made up of 18 amino acids. Unmatched junction bases numbered 9, after V lost 0 bases and J lost 2 bases. The CDR3 reads CASSLGGWTSGDTDTQYF. The CDR3 nucleotides read TGTGCCAGCAGCTTGGGGGGGTGGACTAGCGGAGACACAGATACGCAGTATTTT.

This chain connects TRBV25-1 to TRBJ1-4, with TRBD1 matching 7 bases. The CDR3 is 14 amino acids. The V and J ends lost 2 bases and 9 bases, in that order; junction bases with no gene match: 6. Germline-derived CDR1 and CDR2 are MGHDK and SYGVNS. The CDR3 protein is CASSEGQVPKKLFF. The DNA of the CDR3 is TGTGCCAGCAGTGAAGGACAGGTGCCTAAAAAACTGTTTTTT.

The chain has TRBV19 and TRBJ1-5; 10 positions agree with TRBD1. The germline gives CDR1 LNHDA, CDR2 SQIVND (reference sequence). There are 18 residues in the CDR3. After removal of 5 bases from V and 6 bases from J, the junction contained 16 bases not matched to a gene. The CDR3 loop is CASSRRRDRGFGPQPQHF. The CDR3 DNA reads as TGTGCCAGTAGTCGCCGCCGGGACAGGGGATTTGGGCCTCAGCCCCAGCATTTT.

The sample holds many counts of this clonotype. The gene calls are TRBV7-2 and TRBJ2-1; possible D gene TRBD2, 7 bases. Germline V gene data show CDR1 as SGHTA and CDR2 as FQGNSA. Trimming pared 2 bases from V and 0 bases from J, leaving 20 bases between. This CDR3 is built from 19 residues. CDR3 amino acids: CASSLRVGPGGRSYNEQFF. DNA of the CDR3: TGTGCCAGCAGCTTAAGGGTGGGCCCGGGGGGCCGCTCCTACAATGAGCAGTTCTTC. Full variable domain (outside the CDR3, taken from reference TRBV7-2 and TRBJ2-1): GAGVSQSPSNKVTEKGKDVELRCDPISGHTALYWYRQSLGQGLEFLIYFQGNSAPDKSGLPSDRFSAERTGGSVSTLTIQRTQQEDSAVYLCASSLRVGPGGRSYNEQFFGPGTRLTVL.

There are a few counts of this clonotype. This chain uses TRBV5-6 with TRBJ1-5; D is unclear. Germline CDR1 is SGHDT and CDR2 is YYEEEE. V shed 1 base and J shed 6 bases, with 8 bases lying between them. The CDR3 extends over 13 amino acids. Written as DNA, the CDR3 is TGTGCCAGCAGCTTGAGGTCGGGTCAGCCCCAGCATTTT. Translated: CASSLRSGQPQHF. The entire variable domain, with the rest obtained from reference TRBV5-6 and TRBJ1-5, is as follows: DAGVTQSPTHLIKTRGQQVTLRCSPKSGHDTVSWYQQALGQGPQFIFQYYEEEERQRGNFPDRFSGHQFPNYSSELNVNALLLGDSALYLCASSLRSGQPQHFGDGTRLSIL.

The V gene is TRBV15, the J gene TRBJ1-2; TRBD1 might be the D (5 bases). V shed 2 bases and J shed 2 bases, with 15 bases lying between them. Germline V gene data show CDR1 as LNHNV and CDR2 as YYDKDF (reference sequence). This CDR3 is built from 16 residues. This CDR3 is CATSRILGAENYGYTF. The CDR3 DNA sequence: TGTGCCACCAGCAGAATTTTAGGGGCCGAGAACTATGGCTACACCTTC.

This clonotype was seen many times. The J gene is TRBJ2-2, the V gene TRBV7-2; TRBD2 might be the D (6 bases). This CDR3 comprises 12 residues. V was cut by 5 bases and J by 5 bases, with 6 bases left in between. Per the germline V gene, CDR1 is SGHTA and CDR2 is FQGNSA. CDR3 amino acids: CASSAGTGELFF. The CDR3 coding sequence is TGTGCCAGCAGCGCGGGGACCGGGGAGCTGTTTTTT. Full variable domain (remainder filled in from reference TRBV7-2 and TRBJ2-2): GAGVSQSPSNKVTEKGKDVELRCDPISGHTALYWYRQSLGQGLEFLIYFQGNSAPDKSGLPSDRFSAERTGGSVSTLTIQRTQQEDSAVYLCASSAGTGELFFGEGSRLTVL.

This clonotype was counted many times. V usage is TRBV7-2 and J usage is TRBJ2-1; a possible D gene is TRBD2 (6 bases). The CDR3 length is 15 residues. V lost 6 bases and J 4 bases, leaving 16 bases between the germline ends. CDR1 is SGHTA and CDR2 is FQGNSA in the germline V gene. The CDR3 coding sequence is TGTGCCAGCAGGCCGGAGGGGAACATATACAATGAGCAGTTCTTC. Protein: CASRPEGNIYNEQFF.

The chain has TRBV6-2 or TRBV6-3 and TRBJ2-5, with no clear D. The CDR3 is 11 residues long. The V gene lost 5 bases and the J gene lost 5 bases, with 6 bases spanning the gap. The germline CDR1 and CDR2 sequences are MNHEY and SVGEGT. The CDR3 spells CASSRMETQYF. The CDR3 DNA follows: TGTGCCAGCAGTCGGATGGAGACCCAGTACTTC.

In its sample, this clonotype was seen many times. V is TRBV7-2 and J is TRBJ1-2; D is perhaps TRBD1 (5 bases). The germline V gene has CDR1 SGHTA and CDR2 FQGNSA. Between the trimmed V and J ends, which lost 5 bases and 0 bases, there was a span of 13 bases. The CDR3 length is 15 residues. CDR3 loop: CASSGTRSTNYGYTF. CDR3 in DNA: TGTGCCAGCAGCGGGACGCGGAGCACTAACTATGGCTACACCTTC.

The chain carries TRBV2 and TRBJ1-4; TRBD1 is a possible D gene (5 bases). The CDR3 length is 14 residues. V was trimmed by 5 bases and J by 10 bases, leaving 17 bases between them. Per the germline V gene, CDR1 is SNHLY and CDR2 is FYNNEI. CDR3 nucleotide sequence: TGTGCCAGCAGTCTTTTGACAGAGGCCGGAAAACTGTTTTTT. It yields the protein CASSLLTEAGKLFF.

The rearrangement links TRBV7-2 to TRBJ1-2; 9 bases map to TRBD1. Trimming at V came to 5 bases and at J to 8 bases, leaving 6 bases not matched to a gene. Germline assignment: CDR1 SGHTA and CDR2 FQGNSA. The CDR3 is 13 amino acids. DNA for the CDR3: TGTGCCAGCAGCACCGGACAGGGGACGGGCTACACCTTC. Translation: CASSTGQGTGYTF.

This clonotype was detected a few times. The chain employs TRBV5-5 and TRBJ1-2; perhaps TRBD1 as D (5 bases). The CDR3 loop spans 15 amino acids. Germline CDR1 reads SGHKS; CDR2 reads YYEKEE (reference sequence). The germline V and J ends were trimmed by 0 bases and 2 bases, with 11 bases remaining between them. The DNA of the CDR3 is TGTGCCAGCAGCTTGGAGGGCAGGGCAAACTATGGCTACACCTTC. Translation gives CASSLEGRANYGYTF.

In this sample, this clonotype turned up once. The chain carries TRBV4-1 and TRBJ1-2; 7 bases agree with TRBD1. The trim removed 0 bases at V and 4 bases at J, leaving 8 bases unmatched. Germline V gives CDR1 MGHRA, CDR2 YSYEKL. The CDR3 consists of 16 residues. The CDR3 loop reads CASSQERRTGRYGYTF. The CDR3 nucleotides read TGCGCCAGCAGCCAAGAAAGGAGGACAGGTCGCTATGGCTACACCTTC.

V and J are TRBV20-1 and TRBJ2-1, with 10 nucleotides matching TRBD2. The germline V gene encodes CDR1 DFQATT and CDR2 SNEGSKA (reference sequence). V was clipped by 0 bases and J by 0 bases; unmatched bases: 8. There are 18 residues in the CDR3. The CDR3 nucleotides read TGCAGTGCTAGAGATCGATTAGCGGGGGGCGTCTCCTACAATGAGCAGTTCTTC. It is translated as CSARDRLAGGVSYNEQFF.

The J gene is TRBJ2-5, the V gene TRBV12-3 or TRBV12-4; 9 positions agree with TRBD1. This CDR3 spans 16 amino acids. V shed 3 bases, J shed 1 base, and the junction held 6 bases outside the gene matches. DNA for the CDR3: TGTGCCAGCAGTTTCTCCGGGACAGGGCTCCAAGAGACCCAGTACTTC. Translation gives CASSFSGTGLQETQYF.

Points on this clonotype: A much bigger clone sits one base away, suggesting this may be a read error. This chain joins TRBV7-9 and TRBJ1-2; TRBD1 aligns across 7 bases. The CDR3 spans 15 residues. Germline CDR1 reads SEHNR; CDR2 reads FQNEAQ (reference sequence). V shed 1 base, J shed 6 bases, and the junction held 8 bases outside the gene matches. The CDR3 loop reads CASSLDTGEENGYTF. CDR3 bases: TGTGCCAGCAGCTTAGATACAGGGGAGGAGAATGGCTACACCTTC.

The chain is built from TRBV5-1 and TRBJ1-1, with 8 bases identical to TRBD1. This CDR3 comprises 14 residues. V shed 0 bases and J 4 bases; nucleotides not matched to a gene: 2. The germline gives CDR1 SGHRS, CDR2 YFSETQ. In DNA form, the CDR3 reads TGCGCCAGCAGCTTGGGGACAGGGCTCACTGAAGCTTTCTTT. Protein product: CASSLGTGLTEAFF. Full variable domain (rest looked up from reference TRBV5-1 and TRBJ1-1): KAGVTQTPRYLIKTRGQQVTLSCSPISGHRSVSWYQQTPGQGLQFLFEYFSETQRNKGNFPGRFSGRQFSNSRSEMNVSTLELGDSALYLCASSLGTGLTEAFFGQGTRLTVV.

This clonotype came up once. The chain recombines TRBV6-2 or TRBV6-3 with TRBJ2-7; 11 bases map to TRBD2. This CDR3 contains 17 residues. Germline CDR1 reads MNHEY; CDR2 reads SVGEGT. V trimming: 6 bases; J trimming: 7 bases; junction bases outside the gene matches: 17. The CDR3 region has the DNA TGTGCCAGCAGGAGACCCGGGACTAGCGGCGGCGTGAGGGAGCAGTACTTC. Translation gives CASRRPGTSGGVREQYF.

This rearrangement joins TRBV4-3 to TRBJ1-2; D remains unclear. V shed 1 base and J shed 4 bases, with 7 bases lying between them. There are 13 residues in the CDR3. CDR1 and CDR2 from the germline V gene are LGHNA and YSLEER. CDR3 in DNA: TGCGCCAGCAGCCAAGTTGGTCTCTATGGCTACACCTTC. It is translated as CASSQVGLYGYTF.

This clonotype was detected many times. The chain is built from TRBV7-2 and TRBJ2-5; D tentatively reads TRBD1 or TRBD2 (5 bases each). The V end lost 3 bases, the J end lost 4 bases, and 12 bases lay between the germline ends. Per germline, CDR1 SGHTA and CDR2 FQGNSA. The CDR3 consists of 14 residues. CDR3 in amino acids: CASSFTSGAETQYF. As DNA, the CDR3 is TGTGCCAGCAGCTTTACTTCCGGGGCAGAGACCCAGTACTTC.

This clonotype was counted at least ten times. The chain joins TRBV7-2 to TRBJ2-3, with TRBD2 matching 16 bases. This CDR3 is built from 17 residues. The J segment lost 6 bases and the V segment lost 5 bases, leaving 8 bases of the junction unmatched. The germline V gene encodes CDR1 SGHTA and CDR2 FQGNSA. CDR3 amino acids: CASSPGLAGGQWDTQYF. DNA of the CDR3: TGTGCCAGCAGCCCGGGACTAGCGGGGGGGCAATGGGATACGCAGTATTTT.

The chain recombines TRBV6-5 with TRBJ2-3, with D possibly being TRBD2 (6 bases). The V gene's germline CDR1 is MNHEY and CDR2 SVGAGI. The CDR3 is made up of 14 amino acids. The V gene lost 2 bases and the J gene lost 6 bases, with 12 bases spanning the gap. The CDR3 DNA sequence: TGTGCCAGCAGTTACATGGAGGGATGGGATACGCAGTATTTT. The encoded protein is CASSYMEGWDTQYF.

The V gene is TRBV5-4, the J gene TRBJ2-1; unclear D gene. CDR1 and CDR2 from the germline V gene are SGHNT and YYREEE (reference sequence). The CDR3 extends over 11 amino acids. The V gene lost 0 bases and the J gene lost 8 bases, with 3 bases spanning the gap. The CDR3 sequence: CASSLEYEQFF. CDR3 DNA sequence: TGTGCCAGCAGCTTGGAGTATGAGCAGTTCTTC.

A few counts support this clonotype. The V and J genes are TRBV19 and TRBJ1-1; maybe TRBD1 (5 bases). Looked up from germline, CDR1 is LNHDA and CDR2 is SQIVND (reference sequence). Trimming removed 4 bases at V and 6 bases at J, with 12 bases between. There are 13 residues in the CDR3. The CDR3 loop is CASSRPQGAEAFF. DNA of the CDR3: TGTGCCAGTAGTAGACCTCAGGGCGCTGAAGCTTTCTTT.

This clonotype was seen just once. The junction departs from germline at one end; a sequencing error may be responsible. The chain has TRBV7-4 and TRBJ2-1; the D is unclear. Germline CDR1 SGHVT, CDR2 SQSDAQ. This CDR3 is 11 amino acids long. CDR3 residues: CASSFGNEEFF. CDR3 DNA sequence: TGTGCCAGCAGCTTTGGCAATGAGGAGTTCTTC. The variable domain in full, with the rest retrieved from reference TRBV7-4 and TRBJ2-1, is GAGVSQSPRYKVAKRGRDVALRCDSISGHVTLYWYRQTLGQGSEVLTYSQSDAQRDKSGRPSGRFSAERPERSVSTLKIQRTEQGDSAVYLCASSFGNEEFFGPGTRLTVL.